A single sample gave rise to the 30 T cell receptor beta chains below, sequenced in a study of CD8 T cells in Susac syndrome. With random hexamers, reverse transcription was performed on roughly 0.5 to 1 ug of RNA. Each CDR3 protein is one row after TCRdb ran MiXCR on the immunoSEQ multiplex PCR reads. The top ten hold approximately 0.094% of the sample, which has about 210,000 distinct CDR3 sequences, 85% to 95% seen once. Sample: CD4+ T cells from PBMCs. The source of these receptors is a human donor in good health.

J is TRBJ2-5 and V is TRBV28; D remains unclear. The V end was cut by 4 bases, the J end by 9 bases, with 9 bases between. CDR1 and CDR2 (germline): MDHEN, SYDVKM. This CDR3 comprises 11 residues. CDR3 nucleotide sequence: TGTGCCAGCAGTTCCCCGAGGTCCCAGTACTTC. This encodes CASSSPRSQYF. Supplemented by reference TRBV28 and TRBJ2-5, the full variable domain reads DVKVTQSSRYLVKRTGEKVFLECVQDMDHENMFWYRQDPGLGLRLIYFSYDVKMKEKGDIPEGYSVSREKKERFSLILESASTNQTSMYLCASSSPRSQYFGPGTRLLVL.

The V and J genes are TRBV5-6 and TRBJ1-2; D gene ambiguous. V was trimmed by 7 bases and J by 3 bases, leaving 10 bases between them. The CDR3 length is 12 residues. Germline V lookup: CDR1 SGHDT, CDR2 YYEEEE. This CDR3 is CASEDRYYGYTF. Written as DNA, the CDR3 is TGTGCCAGCGAGGACCGATACTATGGCTACACCTTC.

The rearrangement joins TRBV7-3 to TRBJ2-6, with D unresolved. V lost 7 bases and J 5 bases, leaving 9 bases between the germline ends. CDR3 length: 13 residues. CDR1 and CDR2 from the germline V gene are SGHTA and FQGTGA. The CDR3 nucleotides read TGTGCCAGCACCCATCCCTGGGCCAACGTCCTGACTTTC. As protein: CASTHPWANVLTF.

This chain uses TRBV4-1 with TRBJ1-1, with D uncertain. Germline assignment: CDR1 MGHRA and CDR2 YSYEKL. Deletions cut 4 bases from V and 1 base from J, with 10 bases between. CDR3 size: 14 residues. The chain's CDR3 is CASSRQRENTEAFF. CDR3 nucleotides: TGCGCCAGCAGCCGGCAGAGGGAGAACACTGAAGCTTTCTTT.

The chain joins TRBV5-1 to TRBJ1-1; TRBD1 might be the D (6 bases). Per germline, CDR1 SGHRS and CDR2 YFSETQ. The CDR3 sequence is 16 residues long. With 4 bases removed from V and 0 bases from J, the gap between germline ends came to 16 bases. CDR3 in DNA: TGCGCCAGCAGCGAGGGGGTGACAGCAATGAACACTGAAGCTTTCTTT. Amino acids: CASSEGVTAMNTEAFF. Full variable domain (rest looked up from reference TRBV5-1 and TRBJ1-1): KAGVTQTPRYLIKTRGQQVTLSCSPISGHRSVSWYQQTPGQGLQFLFEYFSETQRNKGNFPGRFSGRQFSNSRSEMNVSTLELGDSALYLCASSEGVTAMNTEAFFGQGTRLTVV.

The CDR3 coding sequence is TGCGCCAGCAGCCAACAGACTCCAGGGGATAATTCACCCCTCCACTTT. It translates to CASSQQTPGDNSPLHF. The gene calls are TRBV4-3 and TRBJ1-6; possible D gene TRBD1, 6 bases. There are 16 residues in the CDR3. From germline, CDR1 is LGHNA and CDR2 YSLEER. The V end was cut by 2 bases, the J end by 5 bases, with 13 bases between.

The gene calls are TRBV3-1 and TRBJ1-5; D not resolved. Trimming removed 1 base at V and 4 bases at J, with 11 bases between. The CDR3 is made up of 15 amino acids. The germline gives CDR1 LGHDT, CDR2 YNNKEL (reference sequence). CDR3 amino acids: CASSQGIESNQPQHF. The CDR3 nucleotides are TGTGCCAGCAGCCAAGGGATTGAGTCGAATCAGCCCCAGCATTTT.

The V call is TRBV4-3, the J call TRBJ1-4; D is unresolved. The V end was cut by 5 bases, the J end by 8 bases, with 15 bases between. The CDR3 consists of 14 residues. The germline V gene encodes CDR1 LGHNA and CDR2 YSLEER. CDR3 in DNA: TGCGCCAGCAGCTCCGGAACCCAGTACGAAAAACTGTTTTTT. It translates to CASSSGTQYEKLFF.

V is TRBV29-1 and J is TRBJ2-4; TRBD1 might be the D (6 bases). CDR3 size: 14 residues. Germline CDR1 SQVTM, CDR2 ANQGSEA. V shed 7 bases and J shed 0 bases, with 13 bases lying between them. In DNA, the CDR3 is TGCAGCGCGGACAGCTCAGTAGCCAAAAACATTCAGTACTTC. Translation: CSADSSVAKNIQYF.

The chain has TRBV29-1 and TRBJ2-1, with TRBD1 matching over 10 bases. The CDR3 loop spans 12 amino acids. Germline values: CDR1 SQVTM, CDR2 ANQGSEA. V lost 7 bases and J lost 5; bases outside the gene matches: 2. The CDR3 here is CSAGQGDNEQFF. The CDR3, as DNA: TGCAGCGCTGGACAGGGGGACAATGAGCAGTTCTTC.

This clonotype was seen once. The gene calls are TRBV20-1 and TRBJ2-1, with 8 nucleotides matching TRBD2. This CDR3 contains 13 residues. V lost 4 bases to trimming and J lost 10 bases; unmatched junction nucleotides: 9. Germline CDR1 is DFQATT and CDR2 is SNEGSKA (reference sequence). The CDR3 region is CSANDPSGGEQFF. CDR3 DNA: TGCAGTGCTAACGACCCCTCGGGAGGGGAGCAGTTCTTC.

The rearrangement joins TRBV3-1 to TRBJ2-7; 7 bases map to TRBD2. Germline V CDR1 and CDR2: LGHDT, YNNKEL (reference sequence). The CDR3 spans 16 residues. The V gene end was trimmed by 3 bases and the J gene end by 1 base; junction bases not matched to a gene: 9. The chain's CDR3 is CASSQAGLVTSYEQYF. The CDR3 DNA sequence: TGTGCCAGCAGCCAGGCCGGACTAGTCACATCCTACGAGCAGTACTTC.

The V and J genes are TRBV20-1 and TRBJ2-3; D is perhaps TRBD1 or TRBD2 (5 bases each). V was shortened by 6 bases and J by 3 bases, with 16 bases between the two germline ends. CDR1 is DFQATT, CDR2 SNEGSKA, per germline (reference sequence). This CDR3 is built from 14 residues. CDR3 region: CSAPRVGGTDTQYF. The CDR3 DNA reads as TGCAGTGCCCCTCGGGTTGGGGGAACAGATACGCAGTATTTT.

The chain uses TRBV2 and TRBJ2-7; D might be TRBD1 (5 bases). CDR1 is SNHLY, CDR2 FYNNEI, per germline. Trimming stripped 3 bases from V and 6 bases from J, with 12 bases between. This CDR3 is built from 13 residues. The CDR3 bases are TGTGCCAGCAGTGATAAGGGGCAGAGCGAGCAGTACGTC. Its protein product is CASSDKGQSEQYV.

DNA of the CDR3: TGTGCCAGCAAGCAACTAGCGGTCTACAATGAGCAGTTCTTC. This codes for CASKQLAVYNEQFF. The chain recombines TRBV12-3 or TRBV12-4 with TRBJ2-1, with 8 positions matching TRBD2. There are 14 residues in the CDR3. V shed 7 bases and J 3 bases; nucleotides not matched to a gene: 5.

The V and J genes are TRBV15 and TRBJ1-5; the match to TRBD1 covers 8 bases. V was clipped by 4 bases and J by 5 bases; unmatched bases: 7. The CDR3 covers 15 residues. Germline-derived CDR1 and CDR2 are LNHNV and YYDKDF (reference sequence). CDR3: CATSTNSGGHQPQHF. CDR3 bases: TGTGCCACCAGCACCAATTCAGGGGGCCATCAGCCCCAGCATTTT.

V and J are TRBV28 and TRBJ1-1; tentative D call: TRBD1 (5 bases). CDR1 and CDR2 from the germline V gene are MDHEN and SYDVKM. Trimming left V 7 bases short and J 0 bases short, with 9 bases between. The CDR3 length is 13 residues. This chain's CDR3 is CASIRQMNTEAFF. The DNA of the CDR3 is TGTGCCAGCATACGACAGATGAACACTGAAGCTTTCTTT.

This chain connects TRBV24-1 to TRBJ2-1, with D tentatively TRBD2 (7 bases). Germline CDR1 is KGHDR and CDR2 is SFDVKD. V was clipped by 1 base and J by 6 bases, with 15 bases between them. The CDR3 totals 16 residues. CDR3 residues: CATSDLRGATVNEQFF. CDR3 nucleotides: TGTGCCACCAGTGATTTACGGGGGGCAACGGTCAATGAGCAGTTCTTC.

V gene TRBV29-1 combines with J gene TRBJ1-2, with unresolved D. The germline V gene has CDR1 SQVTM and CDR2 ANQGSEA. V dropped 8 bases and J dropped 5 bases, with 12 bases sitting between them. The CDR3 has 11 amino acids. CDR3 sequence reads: CSTHGVYGYTF. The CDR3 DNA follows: TGCAGCACACACGGAGTATATGGCTACACCTTC.

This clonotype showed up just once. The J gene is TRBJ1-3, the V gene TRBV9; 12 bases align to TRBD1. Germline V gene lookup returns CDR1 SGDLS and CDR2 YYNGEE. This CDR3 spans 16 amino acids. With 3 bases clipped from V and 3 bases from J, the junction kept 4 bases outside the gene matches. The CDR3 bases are TGTGCCAGCAGCGCGGGACAGGGGGCTTATGGAAACACCATATATTTT. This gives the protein CASSAGQGAYGNTIYF.

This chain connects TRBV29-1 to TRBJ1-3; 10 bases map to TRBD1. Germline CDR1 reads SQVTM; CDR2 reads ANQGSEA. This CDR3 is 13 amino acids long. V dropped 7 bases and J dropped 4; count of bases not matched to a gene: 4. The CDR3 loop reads CSGGDRGGNTIYF. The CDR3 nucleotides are TGCAGCGGCGGGGACAGGGGAGGAAACACCATATATTTT.

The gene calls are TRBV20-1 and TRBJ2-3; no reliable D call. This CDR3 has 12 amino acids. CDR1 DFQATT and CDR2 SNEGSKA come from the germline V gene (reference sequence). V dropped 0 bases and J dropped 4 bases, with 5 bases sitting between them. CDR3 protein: CSARDHADTQYF. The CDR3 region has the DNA TGCAGTGCTAGAGATCATGCAGATACGCAGTATTTT.

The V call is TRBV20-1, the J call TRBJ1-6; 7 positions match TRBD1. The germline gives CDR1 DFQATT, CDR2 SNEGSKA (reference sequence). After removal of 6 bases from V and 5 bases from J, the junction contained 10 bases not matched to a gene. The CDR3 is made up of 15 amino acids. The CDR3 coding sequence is TGCAGTGCCCGCGTCCCCGGGACAGATAATTCACCCCTCCACTTT. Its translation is CSARVPGTDNSPLHF.

The CDR3 protein is CSVAWGETQYF. DNA of the CDR3: TGCAGCGTTGCTTGGGGGGAGACCCAGTACTTC. The chain links TRBV29-1 to TRBJ2-5, with D perhaps given as TRBD1 or TRBD2 (5 bases each). CDR3 size: 11 residues. Trimming cost V 4 bases and J 5 bases, with 8 bases left between them. CDR1 and CDR2 from the germline V gene are SQVTM and ANQGSEA.

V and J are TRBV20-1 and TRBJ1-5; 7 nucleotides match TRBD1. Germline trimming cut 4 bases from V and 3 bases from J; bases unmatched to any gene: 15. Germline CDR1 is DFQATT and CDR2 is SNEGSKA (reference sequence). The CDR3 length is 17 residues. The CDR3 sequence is CSATSGTEKADNQPQHF. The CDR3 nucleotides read TGCAGTGCTACATCCGGGACAGAAAAAGCGGACAATCAGCCCCAGCATTTT.

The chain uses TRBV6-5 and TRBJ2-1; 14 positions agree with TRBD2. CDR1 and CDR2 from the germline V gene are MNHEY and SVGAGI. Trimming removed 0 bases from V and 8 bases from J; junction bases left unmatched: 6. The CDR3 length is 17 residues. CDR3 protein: CASSYSPPGLAGDEQFF. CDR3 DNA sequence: TGTGCCAGCAGTTACTCACCTCCGGGACTAGCGGGAGATGAGCAGTTCTTC.

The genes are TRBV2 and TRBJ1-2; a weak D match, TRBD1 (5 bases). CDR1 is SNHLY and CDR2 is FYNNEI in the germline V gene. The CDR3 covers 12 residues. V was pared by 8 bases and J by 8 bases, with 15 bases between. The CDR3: CASGGVRYGYTF. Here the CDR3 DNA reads TGTGCCAGCGGGGGTGTGCGCTACGGCTACACCTTC.

The CDR3 sequence: CASSLGTSARGDTQYF. DNA for the CDR3: TGTGCCAGCAGCCTCGGGACTAGCGCGAGGGGGGATACGCAGTATTTT. The chain carries TRBV3-1 and TRBJ2-3, with 10 positions matching TRBD2. The V gene end was trimmed by 4 bases and the J gene end by 6 bases; junction bases not matched to a gene: 10. The CDR3 is 16 residues long. Germline V gene lookup returns CDR1 LGHDT and CDR2 YNNKEL (reference sequence).

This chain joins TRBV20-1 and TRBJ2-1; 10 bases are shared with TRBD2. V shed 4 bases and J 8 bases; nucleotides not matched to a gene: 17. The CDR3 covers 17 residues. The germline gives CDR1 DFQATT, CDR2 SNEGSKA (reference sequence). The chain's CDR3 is CSATPYLAGGVGDEQFF. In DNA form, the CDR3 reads TGCAGTGCTACCCCTTACTTAGCGGGAGGCGTGGGGGATGAGCAGTTCTTC.

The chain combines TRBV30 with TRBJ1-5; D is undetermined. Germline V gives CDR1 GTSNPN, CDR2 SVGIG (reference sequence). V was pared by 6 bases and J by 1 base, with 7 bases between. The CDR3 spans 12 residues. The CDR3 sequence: CACTDSNQPQHF. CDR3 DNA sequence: TGTGCCTGTACAGACAGCAATCAGCCCCAGCATTTT.